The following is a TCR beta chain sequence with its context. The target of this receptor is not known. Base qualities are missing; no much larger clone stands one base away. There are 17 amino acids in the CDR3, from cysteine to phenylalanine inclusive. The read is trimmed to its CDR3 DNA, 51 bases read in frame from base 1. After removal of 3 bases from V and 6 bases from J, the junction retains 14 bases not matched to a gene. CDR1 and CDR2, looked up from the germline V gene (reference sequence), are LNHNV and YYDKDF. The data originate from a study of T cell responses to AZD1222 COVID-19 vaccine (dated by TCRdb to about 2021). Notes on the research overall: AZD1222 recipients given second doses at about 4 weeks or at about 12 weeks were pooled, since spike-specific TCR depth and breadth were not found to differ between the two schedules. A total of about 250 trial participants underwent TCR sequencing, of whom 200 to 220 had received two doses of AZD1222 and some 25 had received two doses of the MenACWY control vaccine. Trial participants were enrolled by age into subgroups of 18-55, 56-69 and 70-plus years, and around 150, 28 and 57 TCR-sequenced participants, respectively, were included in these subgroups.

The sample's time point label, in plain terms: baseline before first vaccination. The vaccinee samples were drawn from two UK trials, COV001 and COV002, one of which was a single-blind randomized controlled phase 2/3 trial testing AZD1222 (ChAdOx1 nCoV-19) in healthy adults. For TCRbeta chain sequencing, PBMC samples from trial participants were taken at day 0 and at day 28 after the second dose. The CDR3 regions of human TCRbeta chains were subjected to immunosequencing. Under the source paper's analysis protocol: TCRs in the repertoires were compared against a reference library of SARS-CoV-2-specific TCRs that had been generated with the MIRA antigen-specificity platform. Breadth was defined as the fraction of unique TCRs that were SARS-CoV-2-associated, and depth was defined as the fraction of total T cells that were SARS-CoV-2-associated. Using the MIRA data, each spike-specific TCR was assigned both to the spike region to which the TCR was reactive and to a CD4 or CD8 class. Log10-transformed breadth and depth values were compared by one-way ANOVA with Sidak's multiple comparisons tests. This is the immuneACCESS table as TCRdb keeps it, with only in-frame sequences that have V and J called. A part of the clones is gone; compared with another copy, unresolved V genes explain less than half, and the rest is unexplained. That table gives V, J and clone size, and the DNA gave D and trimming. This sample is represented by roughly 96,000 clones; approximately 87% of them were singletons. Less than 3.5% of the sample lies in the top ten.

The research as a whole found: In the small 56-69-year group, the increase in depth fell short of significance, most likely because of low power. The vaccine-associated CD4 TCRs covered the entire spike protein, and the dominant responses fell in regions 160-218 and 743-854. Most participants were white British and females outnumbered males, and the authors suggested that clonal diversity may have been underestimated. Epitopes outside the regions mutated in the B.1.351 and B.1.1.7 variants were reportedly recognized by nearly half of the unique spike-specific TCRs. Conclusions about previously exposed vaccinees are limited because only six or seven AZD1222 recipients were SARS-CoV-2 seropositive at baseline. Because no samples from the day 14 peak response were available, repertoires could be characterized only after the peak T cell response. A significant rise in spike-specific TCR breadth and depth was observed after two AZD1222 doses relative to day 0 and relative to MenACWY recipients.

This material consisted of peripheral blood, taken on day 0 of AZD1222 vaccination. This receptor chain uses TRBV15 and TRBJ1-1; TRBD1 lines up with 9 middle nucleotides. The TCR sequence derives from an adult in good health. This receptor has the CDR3 CATSRDSPGQGNSEAFF. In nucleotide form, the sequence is TGTGCCACCAGCAGGGACTCCCCGGGACAGGGTAATTCTGAAGCTTTCTTT.